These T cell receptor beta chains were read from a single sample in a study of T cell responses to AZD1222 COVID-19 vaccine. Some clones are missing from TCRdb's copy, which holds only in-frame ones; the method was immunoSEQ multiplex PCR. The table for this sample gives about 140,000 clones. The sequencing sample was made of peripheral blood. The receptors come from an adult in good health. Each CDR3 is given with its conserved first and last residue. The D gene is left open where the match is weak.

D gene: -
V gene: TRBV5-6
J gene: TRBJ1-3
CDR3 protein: CASSLRPSLGNTIYF
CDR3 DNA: TGTGCCAGCAGCTTGAGACCCTCTCTTGGAAACACCATATATTTT

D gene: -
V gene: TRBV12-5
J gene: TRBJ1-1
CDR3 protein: CASVHPTRTNTEAFF
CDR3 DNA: TGTGCTAGTGTTCACCCGACGCGCACGAACACTGAAGCTTTCTTT

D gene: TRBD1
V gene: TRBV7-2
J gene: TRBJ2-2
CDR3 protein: CASSPGTGWAGELFF
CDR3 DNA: TGTGCCAGCAGCCCGGGGACAGGGTGGGCCGGGGAGCTGTTTTTT

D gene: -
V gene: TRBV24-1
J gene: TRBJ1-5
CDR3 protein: CATSDTGGHQPQHF
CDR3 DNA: TGTGCCACCAGTGACACAGGAGGGCATCAGCCCCAGCATTTT

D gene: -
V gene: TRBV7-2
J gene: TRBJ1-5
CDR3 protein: CASSLNGRGDQPQHF
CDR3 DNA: TGTGCCAGCAGCTTGAACGGCAGAGGGGATCAGCCCCAGCATTTT

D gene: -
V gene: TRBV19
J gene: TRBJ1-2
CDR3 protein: CASSIGRNYGYTF
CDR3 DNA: TGTGCCAGTAGTATCGGGCGGAACTATGGCTACACCTTC

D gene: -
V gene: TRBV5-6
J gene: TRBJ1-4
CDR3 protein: CASSLGQNEKLFF
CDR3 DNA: TGTGCCAGCAGCTTGGGACAGAATGAAAAACTGTTTTTT

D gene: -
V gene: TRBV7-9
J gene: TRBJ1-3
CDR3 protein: CASSRGGSGNTIYF
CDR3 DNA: TGTGCCAGCAGTCGAGGGGGCTCTGGAAACACCATATATTTT

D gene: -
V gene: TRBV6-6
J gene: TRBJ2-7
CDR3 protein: CASTAGLTSYEQYF
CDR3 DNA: TGTGCCAGCACGGCGGGACTCACATCCTACGAGCAGTACTTC

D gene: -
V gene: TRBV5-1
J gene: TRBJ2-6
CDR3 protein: CASSLQQVAGANVLTF
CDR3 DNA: TGCGCCAGCAGCTTACAACAGGTCGCTGGGGCCAACGTCCTGACTTTC

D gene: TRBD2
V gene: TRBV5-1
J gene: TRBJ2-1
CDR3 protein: CASSLTSGGAGYNEQFF
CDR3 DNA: TGCGCCAGCAGCTTGACTAGCGGGGGGGCCGGCTACAATGAGCAGTTCTTC

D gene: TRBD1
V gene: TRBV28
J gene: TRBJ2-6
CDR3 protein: CASKPGGGANVLTF
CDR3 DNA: TGTGCCAGCAAACCAGGGGGTGGGGCCAACGTCCTGACTTTC

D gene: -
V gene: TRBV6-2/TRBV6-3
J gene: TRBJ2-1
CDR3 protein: CASSYRDPYNEQFF
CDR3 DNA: TGTGCCAGCAGTTATAGAGACCCTTACAATGAGCAGTTCTTC

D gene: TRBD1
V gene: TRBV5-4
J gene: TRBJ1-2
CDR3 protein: CASSLRQGGYGYTF
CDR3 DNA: TGTGCCAGCAGCTTGCGCCAGGGGGGGTATGGCTACACCTTC

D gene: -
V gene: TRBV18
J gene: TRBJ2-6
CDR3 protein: CASSPLSGTGANVLTF
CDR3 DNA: TGTGCCAGCTCACCCCTCTCAGGGACTGGGGCCAACGTCCTGACTTTC

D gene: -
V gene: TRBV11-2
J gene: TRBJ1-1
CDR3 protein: CASSLQGDTEAFF
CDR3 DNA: TGTGCCAGCAGCTTACAGGGTGACACTGAAGCTTTCTTT

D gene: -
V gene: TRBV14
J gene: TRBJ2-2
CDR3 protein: CASSPQPGVTGELFF
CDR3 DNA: TGTGCCAGCAGCCCACAACCAGGCGTCACCGGGGAGCTGTTTTTT

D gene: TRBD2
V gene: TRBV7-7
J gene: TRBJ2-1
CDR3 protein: CASSLASGGIDEQFF
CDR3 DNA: TGTGCCAGCAGCTTAGCTAGCGGGGGGATCGATGAGCAGTTCTTC

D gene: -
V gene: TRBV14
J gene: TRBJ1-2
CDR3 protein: CASSQDAGGVGYTF
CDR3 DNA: TGTGCCAGCAGCCAAGACGCCGGCGGTGTCGGCTACACCTTC

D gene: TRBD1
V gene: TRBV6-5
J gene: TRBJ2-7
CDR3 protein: CASSYATGAPYEQYF
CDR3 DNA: TGTGCCAGCAGTTACGCAACAGGGGCCCCCTACGAGCAGTACTTC

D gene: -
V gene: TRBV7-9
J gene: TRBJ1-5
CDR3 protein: CASSLDGVEPQHF
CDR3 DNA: TGTGCCAGCAGCCTAGACGGGGTAGAGCCCCAGCATTTT

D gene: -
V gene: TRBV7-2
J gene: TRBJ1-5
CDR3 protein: CASSLRADSNQPQHF
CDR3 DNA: TGTGCCAGCAGCTTAAGGGCTGATAGCAATCAGCCCCAGCATTTT

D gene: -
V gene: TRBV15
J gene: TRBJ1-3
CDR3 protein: CATSRDSGRTTGNTIYF
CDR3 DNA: TGTGCCACCAGCAGAGATAGTGGTAGGACGACTGGAAACACCATATATTTT

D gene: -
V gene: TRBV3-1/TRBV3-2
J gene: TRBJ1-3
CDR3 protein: CASRATDSGNTIYF
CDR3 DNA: TGTGCCAGCAGAGCGACAGACTCTGGAAACACCATATATTTT

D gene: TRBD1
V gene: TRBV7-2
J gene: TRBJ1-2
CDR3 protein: CASSISTGLEANYGYTF
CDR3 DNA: TGTGCCAGCAGCATATCGACAGGGTTGGAGGCTAACTATGGCTACACCTTC

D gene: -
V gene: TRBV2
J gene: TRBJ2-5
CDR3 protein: CASRTRQASRVLQETQYF
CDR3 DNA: TGTGCCAGCAGGACGAGACAAGCCTCCAGGGTCCTCCAAGAGACCCAGTACTTC

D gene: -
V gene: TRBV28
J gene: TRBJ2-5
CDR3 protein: CASRDTGWETQYF
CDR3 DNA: TGTGCCAGCAGGGACACAGGGTGGGAGACCCAGTACTTC

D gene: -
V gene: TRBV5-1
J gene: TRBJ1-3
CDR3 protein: CASRQTTGSSGNTIYF
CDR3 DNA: TGCGCCAGCAGACAAACCACAGGGAGCTCTGGAAACACCATATATTTT

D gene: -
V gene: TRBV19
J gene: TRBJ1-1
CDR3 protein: CASRSGEAFF
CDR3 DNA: TGTGCCAGTAGGAGCGGTGAAGCTTTCTTT

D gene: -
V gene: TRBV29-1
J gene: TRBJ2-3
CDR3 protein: CSVETGSGGDTQYF
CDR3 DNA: TGCAGCGTTGAAACAGGCTCCGGGGGAGATACGCAGTATTTT

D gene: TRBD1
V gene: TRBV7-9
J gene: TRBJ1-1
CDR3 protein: CASSKGTGGVNTEAFF
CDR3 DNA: TGTGCCAGCAGCAAGGGGACAGGGGGAGTGAACACTGAAGCTTTCTTT

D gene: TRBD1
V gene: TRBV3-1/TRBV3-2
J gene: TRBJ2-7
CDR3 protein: CASSLGDRAPREQYF
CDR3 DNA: TGTGCCAGCAGCCTGGGGGACAGGGCTCCCAGAGAGCAGTACTTC

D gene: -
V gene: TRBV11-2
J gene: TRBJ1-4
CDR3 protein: CASSSTQGNPNEKLFF
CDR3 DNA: TGTGCCAGCAGCTCGACCCAAGGGAATCCGAATGAAAAACTGTTTTTT

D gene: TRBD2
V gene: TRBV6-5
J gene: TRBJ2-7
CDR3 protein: CASSPGLPAYEQYF
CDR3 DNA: TGTGCCAGCAGTCCGGGACTACCCGCCTACGAGCAGTACTTC

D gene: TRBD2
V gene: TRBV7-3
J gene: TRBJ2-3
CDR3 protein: CASSPGYGGGTDTQYF
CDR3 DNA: TGTGCCAGCAGCCCAGGTTACGGGGGGGGCACAGATACGCAGTATTTT

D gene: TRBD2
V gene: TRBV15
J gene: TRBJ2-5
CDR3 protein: CATQLGGQETQYF
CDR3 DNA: TGTGCCACCCAGTTGGGAGGGCAAGAGACCCAGTACTTC

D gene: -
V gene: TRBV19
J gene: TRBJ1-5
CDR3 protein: CASTPGGNQPQHF
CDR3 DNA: TGTGCCAGTACCCCGGGGGGCAATCAGCCCCAGCATTTT

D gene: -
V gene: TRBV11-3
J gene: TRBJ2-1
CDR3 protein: CASSLEDSYNEQFF
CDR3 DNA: TGTGCCAGCAGCTTGGAGGATTCCTACAATGAGCAGTTCTTC

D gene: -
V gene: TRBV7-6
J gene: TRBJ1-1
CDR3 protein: CASSLAGESPEAFF
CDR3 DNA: TGTGCCAGCAGCTTAGCAGGAGAGAGTCCTGAAGCTTTCTTT

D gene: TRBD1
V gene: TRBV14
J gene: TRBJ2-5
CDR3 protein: CASSFTLTGVSETQYF
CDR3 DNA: TGTGCCAGCAGCTTCACCTTGACAGGGGTCTCGGAGACCCAGTACTTC

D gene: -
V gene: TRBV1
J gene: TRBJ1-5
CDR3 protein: CTSSPRWVRAQYSNQPQHF
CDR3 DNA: TGCACCAGCAGCCCGCGATGGGTCAGGGCCCAATATAGCAATCAGCCCCAGCATTTT

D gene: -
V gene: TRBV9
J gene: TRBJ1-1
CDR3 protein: CASSVDVAGFTEAFF
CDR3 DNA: TGTGCCAGCAGCGTTGACGTGGCAGGGTTCACTGAAGCTTTCTTT

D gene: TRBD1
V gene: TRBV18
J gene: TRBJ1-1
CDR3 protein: CASSPPGTGAGTEAFF
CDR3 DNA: TGTGCCAGCTCACCACCGGGGACAGGGGCGGGCACTGAAGCTTTCTTT

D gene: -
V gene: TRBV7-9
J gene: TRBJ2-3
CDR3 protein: CASSTPTTSTDTQYF
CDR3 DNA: TGTGCCAGCAGCACCCCCACCACTAGCACAGATACGCAGTATTTT

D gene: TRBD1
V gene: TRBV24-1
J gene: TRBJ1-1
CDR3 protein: CATSDRDRVTEAFF
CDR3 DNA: TGTGCCACCAGTGATCGGGACAGGGTGACTGAAGCTTTCTTT

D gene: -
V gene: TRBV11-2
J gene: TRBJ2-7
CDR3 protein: CASSSLPTRYF
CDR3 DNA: TGTGCCAGCAGCTCCCTACCAACCCGGTACTTC

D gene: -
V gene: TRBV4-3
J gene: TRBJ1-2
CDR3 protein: CASSQGAILNYGYTF
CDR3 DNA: TGCGCCAGCAGCCAAGGGGCCATTCTCAACTATGGCTACACCTTC

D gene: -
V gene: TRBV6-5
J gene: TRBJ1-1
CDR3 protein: CASSYSTGTEAFF
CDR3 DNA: TGTGCCAGCAGTTACTCAACAGGGACTGAAGCTTTCTTT

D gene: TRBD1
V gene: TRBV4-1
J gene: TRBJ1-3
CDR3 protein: CASSQAPGQNSGNTIYF
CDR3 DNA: TGCGCCAGCAGCCAAGCTCCGGGACAGAACTCTGGAAACACCATATATTTT

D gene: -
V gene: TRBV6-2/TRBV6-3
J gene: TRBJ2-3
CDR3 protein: CASSYSVPPASTDTQYF
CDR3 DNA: TGTGCCAGCAGTTATTCTGTGCCGCCGGCTAGCACAGATACGCAGTATTTT

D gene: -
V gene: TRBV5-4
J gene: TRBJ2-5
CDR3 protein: CASSLAKWETQYF
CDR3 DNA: TGTGCCAGCAGCTTGGCAAAGTGGGAGACCCAGTACTTC

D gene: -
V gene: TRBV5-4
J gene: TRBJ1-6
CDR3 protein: CASSRLDRNNSPLHF
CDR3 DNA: TGTGCCAGCAGCCGTCTGGACCGTAATAATTCACCCCTCCACTTT

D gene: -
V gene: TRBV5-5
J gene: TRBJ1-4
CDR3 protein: CASSLAVTENEKLFF
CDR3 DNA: TGTGCCAGCAGCTTGGCCGTGACAGAGAATGAAAAACTGTTTTTT

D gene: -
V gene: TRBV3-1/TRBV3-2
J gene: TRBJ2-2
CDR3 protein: CASSRTDRTGELFF
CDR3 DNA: TGTGCCAGCAGCCGAACTGATCGCACCGGGGAGCTGTTTTTT

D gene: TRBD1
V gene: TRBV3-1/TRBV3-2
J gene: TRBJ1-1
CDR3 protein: CASSRQGLGTEAFF
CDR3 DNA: TGTGCCAGCAGCCGACAGGGGTTAGGCACTGAAGCTTTCTTT

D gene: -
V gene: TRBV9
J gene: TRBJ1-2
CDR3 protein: CASSLLDNNYGYTF
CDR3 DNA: TGTGCCAGCAGCCTACTTGACAATAACTATGGCTACACCTTC

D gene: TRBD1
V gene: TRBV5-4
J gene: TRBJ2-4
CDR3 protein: CASSLEGTAKNIQYF
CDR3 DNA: TGTGCCAGCAGCTTGGAAGGGACAGCGAAAAACATTCAGTACTTC